This TCR beta chain was observed in a study of cytomegalovirus exposure and HLA in healthy donors. Across the study: Assignment to the Caucasian-associated ancestry cluster applied to approximately 79% of the approximately 370 genotyped donors.

As regards this clone: The antigen is undetermined.

The PCR made use of 60 Vbeta and 13 Jbeta primers. The repertoire was sequenced with immunoSEQ multiplex PCR; TCRdb's copy has only in-frame clones and lacks some. The sample records around 170,000 clones, around 79% being singletons. Study results and limitations: TCR beta chains numbering under 200 were designated cytomegalovirus-associated. Later genetic work tied a missense DCLRE1C variant to beta-chain V and J trimming.

The clonotype was recovered from a woman in her 40s in good health and CMV-seronegative. Sequencing input: PBMCs.

The CDR3 DNA is TGTGCCAGCAGTGGCCCGACTTCCCCGGCCTCCTACGAGCAGTACTTC. As protein: CASSGPTSPASYEQYF. The chain joins TRBV2 to TRBJ2-7; D gene unclear. Trimming stripped 4 bases from V and 0 bases from J, with 16 bases between. From germline, CDR1 is SNHLY and CDR2 FYNNEI. The CDR3 contains 16 residues.